The 30 T cell receptor beta chains reported below all come from one sample, sequenced in a study of neurological immune-mediated disorders. TCRdb re-called the 5' RACE reads with MiXCR, one entry per CDR3 protein. This sample has around 14,000 distinct CDR3 sequences, with more than 9% found just once. Sequenced sample: PBMCs. Receptors originate from a woman in her thirties or forties in good health.

This clonotype was detected ten times or more. The gene calls are TRBV4-1 and TRBJ2-7, with D tentatively TRBD1 or TRBD2 (5 bases each). Germline CDR1 reads MGHRA; CDR2 reads YSYEKL. Between the trimmed V and J ends, which lost 4 bases and 2 bases, there was a span of 18 bases. The CDR3 is 16 residues long. In DNA form, the CDR3 reads TGCGCCAGCAGCCCCCGGCCCGGGACCCCGGCCTACGAGCAGTACTTC. Residues: CASSPRPGTPAYEQYF.

This clonotype was recorded many times. The chain links TRBV20-1 to TRBJ1-5, with D perhaps TRBD1 (5 bases). There are 15 residues in the CDR3. V gave up 0 bases and J gave up 4 bases, with 13 bases separating them. CDR1 DFQATT and CDR2 SNEGSKA come from the germline V gene (reference sequence). The CDR3 reads CSARDPAGSNQPQHF. For the CDR3, the DNA is TGCAGTGCTAGAGATCCGGCAGGGAGTAATCAGCCCCAGCATTTT.

This clonotype came up many times. The chain joins TRBV20-1 to TRBJ2-3, with D possibly matching TRBD1 (5 bases). Germline V gene sequence: CDR1 DFQATT, CDR2 SNEGSKA (reference sequence). This CDR3 contains 15 residues. For the CDR3, the DNA is TGCAGCGTCCACCGACCAGGGCCGGTGGCAGATACGCAGTATTTT. The encoded protein is CSVHRPGPVADTQYF.

The table lists this clonotype with many counts. The chain links TRBV5-5 to TRBJ1-5; D call uncertain. Between the trimmed V and J ends, which lost 4 bases and 3 bases, there was a span of 8 bases. The germline V gene has CDR1 SGHKS and CDR2 YYEKEE (reference sequence). The CDR3 length is 13 residues. CDR3 nucleotide sequence: TGTGCCAGCAGCCCCATGACCAATCAGCCCCAGCATTTT. Residues: CASSPMTNQPQHF.

This clonotype was counted ten times or more. This chain uses TRBV5-1 with TRBJ2-7, with TRBD1 identical over 10 bases. The ends lost 4 bases at V and 0 bases at J; junction bases unmatched: 7. This CDR3 is 16 amino acids long. CDR1 and CDR2 from the germline V gene are SGHRS and YFSETQ. The CDR3 reads CASSLRQGALSYEQYF. The DNA for the CDR3 is TGCGCCAGCAGCCTACGACAGGGGGCCCTCTCCTACGAGCAGTACTTC.

This clonotype was counted many times. V is TRBV20-1 and J is TRBJ2-3; a possible D gene is TRBD2 (6 bases). Trimming left V 2 bases short and J 14 bases short, with 17 bases between. The CDR3 sequence is 12 residues long. Germline V lookup: CDR1 DFQATT, CDR2 SNEGSKA (reference sequence). The CDR3 here is CSARPQLAEMYF. The CDR3 DNA is TGCAGTGCTAGACCACAACTAGCAGAGATGTATTTT.

This clonotype was seen many times. This chain uses TRBV7-2 with TRBJ2-1; D is unresolved. The V and J ends lost 1 base and 5 bases respectively, with 6 bases between them. The CDR3 has 13 residues. Looked up from germline, CDR1 is SGHTA and CDR2 is FQGNSA. CDR3 in amino acids: CASSLGPNNEQFF. The DNA of the CDR3 is TGTGCCAGCAGCTTAGGGCCCAACAATGAGCAGTTCTTC.

This clonotype was seen ten or more times. V is TRBV12-3 or TRBV12-4 and J is TRBJ1-5; D is uncertain. Trimming took 2 bases from V and 4 from J, leaving 15 bases between them. The CDR3 runs to 16 residues. The DNA of the CDR3 is TGTGCCAGCAGTTTACGGGGAAGGTATGCAAATCAGCCCCAGCATTTT. Translating gives CASSLRGRYANQPQHF.

This clonotype has ten or more counts. The gene calls are TRBV3-1 and TRBJ2-3, with 9 bases identical to TRBD2. With V trimmed by 6 bases and J by 1 base, 5 bases remained unmatched. This CDR3 comprises 15 residues. Germline V gene lookup returns CDR1 LGHDT and CDR2 YNNKEL (reference sequence). CDR3 amino acids: CASRTSGGGTDTQYF. The DNA of the CDR3 is TGTGCCAGCAGGACTAGCGGTGGGGGCACAGATACGCAGTATTTT.

This clonotype was found many times. This chain connects TRBV3-1 to TRBJ2-5; possibly TRBD2 for D (5 bases). The CDR3 sequence is 14 residues long. The germline V gene has CDR1 LGHDT and CDR2 YNNKEL (reference sequence). The ends were cut back, 1 base at V and 4 bases at J, with 10 bases in the middle. The CDR3 coding sequence is TGTGCCAGCAGCCAAGCCACGGCGGGAGAGACCCAGTACTTC. It encodes CASSQATAGETQYF.

Many counts were recorded for this clonotype. The chain links TRBV12-3 or TRBV12-4 to TRBJ2-7; 7 bases match TRBD2. The CDR3 loop spans 13 amino acids. The J segment lost 3 bases and the V segment lost 6 bases, leaving 5 bases of the junction unmatched. CDR3 amino acids: CASSHGGYYEQYF. The DNA for the CDR3 is TGTGCCAGCAGCCACGGGGGGTACTACGAGCAGTACTTC.

This clonotype came up a few times. The chain uses TRBV7-2 and TRBJ1-2; D possibly corresponds to TRBD1 (5 bases). The CDR3 spans 17 residues. Per the germline V gene, CDR1 is SGHTA and CDR2 is FQGNSA. With 5 bases removed from V and 2 bases from J, the gap between germline ends came to 21 bases. The CDR3 sequence: CASSKGPIEGTNYGYTF. The DNA of the CDR3 is TGTGCCAGCAGCAAAGGCCCGATAGAAGGGACCAACTATGGCTACACCTTC.

In this sample, this clonotype turned up many times. This chain's CDR3 is CATSRERGSSYEQYF. The CDR3 DNA is TGTGCCACCAGCAGAGAGCGGGGAAGCTCCTACGAGCAGTACTTC. The chain links TRBV15 to TRBJ2-7; perhaps TRBD2 as D (6 bases). Germline V lookup: CDR1 LNHNV, CDR2 YYDKDF (reference sequence). Trimming stripped 0 bases from V and 0 bases from J, with 9 bases between. The CDR3 has 15 residues. The variable domain in full, with the rest retrieved from reference TRBV15 and TRBJ2-7, is DAMVIQNPRYQVTQFGKPVTLSCSQTLNHNVMYWYQQKSSQAPKLLFHYYDKDFNNEADTPDNFQSRRPNTSFCFLDIRSPGLGDTAMYLCATSRERGSSYEQYFGPGTRLTVT.

This clonotype was seen at least ten times. V and J are TRBV5-1 and TRBJ2-5; D is perhaps TRBD1 or TRBD2 (5 bases each). CDR3 size: 14 residues. Germline CDR1 is SGHRS and CDR2 is YFSETQ. V lost 1 base to trimming and J lost 3 bases, with 10 bases between them. The CDR3 sequence: CASSLRGREETQYF. DNA of the CDR3: TGCGCCAGCAGCTTGCGGGGCAGGGAAGAGACCCAGTACTTC.

This clonotype has a count of ten or more. The CDR3 protein is CASRADSAYEQYF. CDR3 in DNA: TGTGCCAGCAGGGCGGACAGCGCCTACGAGCAGTACTTC. The gene calls are TRBV12-3 or TRBV12-4 and TRBJ2-7; maybe TRBD1 (6 bases). V lost 6 bases and J lost 2, with 11 bases in between. The CDR3 runs 13 residues.

By its share, this clonotype is medium-sized (0.01 to 0.1%). The chain recombines TRBV9 with TRBJ1-5; 7 nucleotides align to TRBD1. This CDR3 has 14 residues. The V gene end was trimmed by 3 bases and the J gene end by 6 bases; junction bases not matched to a gene: 6. The germline V gene has CDR1 SGDLS and CDR2 YYNGEE. CDR3 protein: CASSAGTVFQPQHF. CDR3 sequence (DNA): TGTGCCAGCAGCGCCGGGACAGTATTTCAGCCCCAGCATTTT.

This clonotype is labeled medium-sized (0.01 to 0.1%). The V call is TRBV20-1, the J call TRBJ2-3, with D unresolved. The CDR3 has 13 residues. CDR1 and CDR2 from the germline V gene are DFQATT and SNEGSKA (reference sequence). Here the CDR3 reads CSHPATGTDTQYF. The CDR3 region has the DNA TGCAGCCACCCGGCTACCGGCACAGATACGCAGTATTTT.

At least ten counts were recorded for this clonotype. CDR3 coding DNA: TGTGCCACCAGTGGGGACAGGGAAACAGATACGCAGTATTTT. This gives the protein CATSGDRETDTQYF. J is TRBJ2-3 and V is TRBV24-1, with 9 bases aligning to TRBD1. This CDR3 spans 14 amino acids. The germline V gene has CDR1 KGHDR and CDR2 SFDVKD. Trimming removed 5 bases from V and 3 bases from J; junction bases left unmatched: 2.

This clonotype appeared many times. The rearrangement links TRBV2 to TRBJ1-1, with a possible D match to TRBD1 (5 bases). This CDR3 contains 10 residues. V dropped 8 bases and J dropped 7 bases, with 8 bases sitting between them. Germline assignment: CDR1 SNHLY and CDR2 FYNNEI. CDR3 protein: CASRGLEAFF. DNA of the CDR3: TGTGCCAGCCGGGGCCTTGAAGCTTTCTTT.

This clonotype came up many times. The chain recombines TRBV28 with TRBJ2-1; D remains unclear. The germline V gene has CDR1 MDHEN and CDR2 SYDVKM. The CDR3 loop spans 15 amino acids. V lost 1 base to trimming and J lost 6 bases, with 13 bases between them. The CDR3 is CASSLFLGSGNEQFF. The DNA for the CDR3 is TGTGCCAGCAGTTTATTCCTCGGGTCGGGCAATGAGCAGTTCTTC.

CDR3 amino acids: CASRPGESEALEQFF. CDR3 nucleotides: TGTGCCAGCAGGCCAGGGGAAAGTGAGGCATTAGAGCAGTTCTTC. V usage is TRBV6-2 or TRBV6-3 and J usage is TRBJ2-1, with D tentatively TRBD1 (6 bases). Germline-derived CDR1 and CDR2 are MNHEY and SVGEGT. The length of the CDR3 is 15 residues. V lost 6 bases to trimming and J lost 10 bases, with 22 bases between them.

This clonotype has at least ten counts. This chain links TRBV7-9 with TRBJ2-1; 9 bases match TRBD2. V lost 1 base and J lost 5; bases outside the gene matches: 15. The CDR3 is 19 residues long. Germline CDR1 reads SEHNR; CDR2 reads FQNEAQ (reference sequence). The CDR3 is CASSLVSGSVVEENNEQFF. The CDR3 DNA sequence: TGTGCCAGCAGCTTAGTTAGCGGGAGCGTTGTGGAGGAGAACAATGAGCAGTTCTTC. The variable domain in full, completed from reference TRBV7-9 and TRBJ2-1, reads DTGVSQNPRHKITKRGQNVTFRCDPISEHNRLYWYRQTLGQGPEFLTYFQNEAQLEKSRLLSDRFSAERPKGSFSTLEIQRTEQGDSAMYLCASSLVSGSVVEENNEQFFGPGTRLTVL.

This clonotype was observed at least ten times. The chain is built from TRBV20-1 and TRBJ2-1; maybe TRBD2 (6 bases). Germline V gene lookup returns CDR1 DFQATT and CDR2 SNEGSKA (reference sequence). Trimming took off 0 bases at V and 4 bases at J, with 16 bases between the two ends. CDR3 length: 16 amino acids. The CDR3 bases are TGCAGTGCTAGAGATCTCGGGAGACACCTTTACAATGAGCAGTTCTTC. This translates into CSARDLGRHLYNEQFF.

This clonotype was seen many times. The V and J genes are TRBV7-9 and TRBJ2-7, with 9 bases matching TRBD1. The length of the CDR3 is 14 residues. V was clipped by 4 bases and J by 7 bases; unmatched bases: 8. Germline CDR1 SEHNR, CDR2 FQNEAQ (reference sequence). The CDR3 nucleotides read TGTGCCAGCAGCTCCCGGGACAGGGTGCGTGAGCAGTACTTC. This gives the protein CASSSRDRVREQYF.

This clonotype appeared many times. The chain carries TRBV7-8 and TRBJ1-5, with D possibly TRBD1 on 5 matching bases. Germline V gives CDR1 SGHVS, CDR2 FQNEAQ. The V end was cut by 4 bases, the J end by 2 bases, with 21 bases between. The CDR3 runs to 18 residues. The CDR3 nucleotides read TGTGCCAGCAGCTCCCCTCGGAGGGGCGCGGGTGGCAATCAGCCCCAGCATTTT. Translated, it gives CASSSPRRGAGGNQPQHF. The entire variable domain, with the rest obtained from reference TRBV7-8 and TRBJ1-5, is as follows: GAGVSQSPRYKVAKRGQDVALRCDPISGHVSLFWYQQALGQGPEFLTYFQNEAQLDKSGLPSDRFFAERPEGSVSTLKIQRTQQEDSAVYLCASSSPRRGAGGNQPQHFGDGTRLSIL.

The sample holds many counts of this clonotype. This rearrangement joins TRBV4-2 to TRBJ2-7; 9 positions agree with TRBD1. The V and J ends lost 4 bases and 4 bases, in that order; junction bases with no gene match: 5. Germline V gene data show CDR1 as LGHNA and CDR2 as YNFKEQ. This CDR3 region has 14 residues. The CDR3 sequence: CASSLRQGGYEQYF. CDR3 in DNA: TGTGCCAGCAGCCTTAGACAGGGGGGTTACGAGCAGTACTTC.

In this sample, this clonotype is medium-sized (0.01 to 0.1%). This chain links TRBV27 with TRBJ1-5, with a possible D match to TRBD1 (6 bases). Looked up from germline, CDR1 is MNHEY and CDR2 is SMNVEV (reference sequence). V dropped 5 bases and J dropped 9 bases, with 14 bases sitting between them. This CDR3 has 13 amino acids. CDR3 loop: CASSMGGPAPQHF. In DNA, the CDR3 is TGTGCCAGCAGTATGGGGGGGCCCGCGCCCCAGCATTTT.

This clonotype has at least ten counts. The CDR3 here is CASSIRPGQGFVAKNIQYF. CDR3 DNA: TGTGCCAGCAGCATAAGACCGGGACAGGGATTCGTAGCCAAAAACATTCAGTACTTC. The V and J genes are TRBV11-2 and TRBJ2-4, with 9 bases fitting TRBD1. With 5 bases clipped from V and 0 bases from J, the junction kept 14 bases outside the gene matches. The length of the CDR3 is 19 residues. From germline, CDR1 is SGHAT and CDR2 FQNNGV. Variable domain in full (rest from reference TRBV11-2 and TRBJ2-4): EAGVAQSPRYKIIEKRQSVAFWCNPISGHATLYWYQQILGQGPKLLIQFQNNGVVDDSQLPKDRFSAERLKGVDSTLKIQPAKLEDSAVYLCASSIRPGQGFVAKNIQYFGAGTRLSVL.

At least ten counts were recorded for this clonotype. The chain joins TRBV20-1 to TRBJ2-1, with TRBD2 identical over 11 bases. The germline CDR1 and CDR2 sequences are DFQATT and SNEGSKA (reference sequence). V dropped 3 bases and J dropped 6; count of bases not matched to a gene: 4. The CDR3 is 14 residues long. The DNA of the CDR3 is TGCAGTGCTAGTGGACTAGCGGGCACCAATGAGCAGTTCTTC. It yields the protein CSASGLAGTNEQFF.

This clonotype was recorded many times. This chain links TRBV24-1 with TRBJ2-1, with a tentative D call TRBD2 (6 bases). CDR1 is KGHDR, CDR2 SFDVKD, per germline. The V end was cut by 7 bases, the J end by 0 bases, with 12 bases between. The CDR3 has 15 amino acids. Here the CDR3 reads CATRPGRSSYNEQFF. The CDR3 region has the DNA TGTGCCACCAGACCAGGGAGGAGCTCCTACAATGAGCAGTTCTTC.